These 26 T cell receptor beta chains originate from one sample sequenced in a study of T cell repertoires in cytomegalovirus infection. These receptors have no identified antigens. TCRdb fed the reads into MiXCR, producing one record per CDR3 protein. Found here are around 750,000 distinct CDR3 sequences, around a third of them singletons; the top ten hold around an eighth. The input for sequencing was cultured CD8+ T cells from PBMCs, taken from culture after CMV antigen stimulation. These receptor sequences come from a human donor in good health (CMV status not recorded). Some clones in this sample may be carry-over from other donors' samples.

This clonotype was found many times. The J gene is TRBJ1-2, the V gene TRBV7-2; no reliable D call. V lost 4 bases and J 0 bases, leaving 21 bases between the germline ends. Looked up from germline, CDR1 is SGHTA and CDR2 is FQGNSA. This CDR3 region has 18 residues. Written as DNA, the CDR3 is TGTGCCAGCAGCTCATACCCCCCATTGCAGGACGCTAACTATGGCTACACCTTC. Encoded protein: CASSSYPPLQDANYGYTF. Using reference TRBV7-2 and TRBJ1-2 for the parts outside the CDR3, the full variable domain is GAGVSQSPSNKVTEKGKDVELRCDPISGHTALYWYRQSLGQGLEFLIYFQGNSAPDKSGLPSDRFSAERTGGSVSTLTIQRTQQEDSAVYLCASSSYPPLQDANYGYTFGSGTRLTVV.

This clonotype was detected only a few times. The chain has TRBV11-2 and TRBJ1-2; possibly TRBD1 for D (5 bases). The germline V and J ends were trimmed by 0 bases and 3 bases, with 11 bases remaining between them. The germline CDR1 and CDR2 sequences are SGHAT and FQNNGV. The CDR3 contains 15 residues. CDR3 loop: CASSLDVGVYYGYTF. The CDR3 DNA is TGTGCCAGCAGCTTAGATGTGGGGGTCTACTATGGCTACACCTTC.

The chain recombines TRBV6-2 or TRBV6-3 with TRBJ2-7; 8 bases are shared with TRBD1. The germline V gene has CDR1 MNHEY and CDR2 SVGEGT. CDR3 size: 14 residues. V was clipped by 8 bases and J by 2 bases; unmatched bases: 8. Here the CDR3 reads CASGTDRATYEQYV. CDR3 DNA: TGTGCCAGCGGAACGGACAGGGCGACCTACGAGCAGTACGTC.

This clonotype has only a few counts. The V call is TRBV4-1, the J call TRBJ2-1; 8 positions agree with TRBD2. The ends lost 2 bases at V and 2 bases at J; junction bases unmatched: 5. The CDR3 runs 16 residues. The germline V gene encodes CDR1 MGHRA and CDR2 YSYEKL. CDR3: CASSQIGTSPYNEQFF. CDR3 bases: TGCGCCAGCAGCCAAATCGGGACTAGTCCCTACAATGAGCAGTTCTTC.

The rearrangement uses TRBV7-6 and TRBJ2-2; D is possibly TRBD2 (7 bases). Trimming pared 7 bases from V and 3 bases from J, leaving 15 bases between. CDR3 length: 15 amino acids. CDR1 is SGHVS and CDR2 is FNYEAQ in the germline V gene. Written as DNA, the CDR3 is TGTGCCAGCATCCAAAGGGGGGGCGACACCGGGGAGCTGTTTTTT. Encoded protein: CASIQRGGDTGELFF. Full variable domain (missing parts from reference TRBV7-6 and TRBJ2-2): GAGVSQSPRYKVTKRGQDVALRCDPISGHVSLYWYRQALGQGPEFLTYFNYEAQQDKSGLPNDRFSAERPEGSISTLTIQRTEQRDSAMYRCASIQRGGDTGELFFGEGSRLTVL.

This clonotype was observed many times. In DNA, the CDR3 is TGCGCCAGCAGACCGAGCTCTGGAAACACCATATATTTT. It codes for CASRPSSGNTIYF. This chain joins TRBV5-1 and TRBJ1-3; D unclear. CDR1 SGHRS and CDR2 YFSETQ come from the germline V gene. V gave up 5 bases and J gave up 0 bases, with 6 bases separating them. The CDR3 length is 13 residues.

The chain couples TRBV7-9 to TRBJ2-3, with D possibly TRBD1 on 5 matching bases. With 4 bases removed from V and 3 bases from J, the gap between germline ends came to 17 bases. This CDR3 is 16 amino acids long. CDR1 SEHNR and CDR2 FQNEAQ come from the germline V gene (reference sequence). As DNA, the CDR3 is TGTGCCAGCAGCTCCCAGGTCAGGGATACGACAGATACGCAGTATTTT. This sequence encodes CASSSQVRDTTDTQYF.

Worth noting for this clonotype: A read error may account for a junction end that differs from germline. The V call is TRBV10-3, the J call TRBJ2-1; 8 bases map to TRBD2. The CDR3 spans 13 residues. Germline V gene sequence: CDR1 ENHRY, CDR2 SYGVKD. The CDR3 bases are TGTGTCATCAAAAGCGGGGGTCACAATGAGCAGTTCTTC. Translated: CVIKSGGHNEQFF.

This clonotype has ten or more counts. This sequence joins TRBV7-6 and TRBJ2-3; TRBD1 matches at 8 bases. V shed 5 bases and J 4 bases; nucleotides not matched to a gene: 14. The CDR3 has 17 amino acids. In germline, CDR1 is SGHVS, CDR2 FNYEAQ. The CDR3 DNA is TGTGCCAGCAGCCAAAACGGCCAGGGGGCTATGGCAGATACGCAGTATTTT. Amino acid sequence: CASSQNGQGAMADTQYF. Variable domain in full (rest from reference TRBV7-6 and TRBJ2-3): GAGVSQSPRYKVTKRGQDVALRCDPISGHVSLYWYRQALGQGPEFLTYFNYEAQQDKSGLPNDRFSAERPEGSISTLTIQRTEQRDSAMYRCASSQNGQGAMADTQYFGPGTRLTVL.

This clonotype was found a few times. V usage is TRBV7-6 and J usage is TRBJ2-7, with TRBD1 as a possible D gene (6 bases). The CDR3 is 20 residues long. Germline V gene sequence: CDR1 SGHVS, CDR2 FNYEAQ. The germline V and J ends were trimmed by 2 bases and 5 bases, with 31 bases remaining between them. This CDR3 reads CASSLMGITAHTGNLDEQYF. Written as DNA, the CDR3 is TGTGCCAGCAGCTTAATGGGTATCACCGCTCATACAGGGAATTTAGACGAGCAGTACTTC.

As DNA, the CDR3 is TGTGCCATCAGTGGGGGACAGCTCCAAGAGACCCAGTACTTC. This codes for CAISGGQLQETQYF. The V and J genes are TRBV10-3 and TRBJ2-5, with 7 bases matching TRBD1. In germline, CDR1 is ENHRY, CDR2 SYGVKD. This CDR3 has 14 amino acids. V lost 4 bases to trimming and J lost 1 base; unmatched junction nucleotides: 3.

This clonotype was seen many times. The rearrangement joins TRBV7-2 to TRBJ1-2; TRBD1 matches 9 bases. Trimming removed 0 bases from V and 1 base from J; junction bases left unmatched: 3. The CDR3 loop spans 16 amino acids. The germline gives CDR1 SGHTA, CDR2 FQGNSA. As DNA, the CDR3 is TGTGCCAGCAGCTTAGCGGGACAGGGCATTAACTATGGCTACACCTTC. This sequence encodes CASSLAGQGINYGYTF.

The DNA for the CDR3 is TGTGCCAGCGGCTCGCCGCGGCCGATAGCGGATAGCACAGATACGCAGTATTTT. Encoded protein: CASGSPRPIADSTDTQYF. The J gene is TRBJ2-3, the V gene TRBV7-6; a weak D match, TRBD2 (6 bases). The CDR3 contains 18 residues. CDR1 SGHVS and CDR2 FNYEAQ come from the germline V gene. V was shortened by 8 bases and J by 0 bases, with 24 bases between the two germline ends. The entire variable domain, with the rest obtained from reference TRBV7-6 and TRBJ2-3, is as follows: GAGVSQSPRYKVTKRGQDVALRCDPISGHVSLYWYRQALGQGPEFLTYFNYEAQQDKSGLPNDRFSAERPEGSISTLTIQRTEQRDSAMYRCASGSPRPIADSTDTQYFGPGTRLTVL.

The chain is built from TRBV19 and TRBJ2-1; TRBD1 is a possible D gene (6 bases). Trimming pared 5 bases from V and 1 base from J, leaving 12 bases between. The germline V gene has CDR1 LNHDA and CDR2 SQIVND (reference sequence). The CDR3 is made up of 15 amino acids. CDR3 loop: CASSPRGYSYNEQFF. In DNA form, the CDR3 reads TGTGCCAGTAGTCCAAGGGGGTATTCCTACAATGAGCAGTTCTTC.

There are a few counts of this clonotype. The CDR3 bases are TGTGCCAGCAGCTCCGGACGCGGGACATCTGGAGATTCACCCCTCCACTTT. Protein: CASSSGRGTSGDSPLHF. V is TRBV7-6 and J is TRBJ1-6, with a possible D match to TRBD1 (6 bases). Trimming cost V 4 bases and J 8 bases, with 21 bases left between them. Germline CDR1 SGHVS, CDR2 FNYEAQ. There are 17 residues in the CDR3.

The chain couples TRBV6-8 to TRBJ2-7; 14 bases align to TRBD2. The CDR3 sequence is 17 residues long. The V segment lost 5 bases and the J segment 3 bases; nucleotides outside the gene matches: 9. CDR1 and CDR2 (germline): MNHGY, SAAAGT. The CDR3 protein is CASSLGTSGGLGYEQYF. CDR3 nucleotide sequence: TGTGCCAGCAGTCTGGGGACTAGCGGGGGACTTGGCTACGAGCAGTACTTC.

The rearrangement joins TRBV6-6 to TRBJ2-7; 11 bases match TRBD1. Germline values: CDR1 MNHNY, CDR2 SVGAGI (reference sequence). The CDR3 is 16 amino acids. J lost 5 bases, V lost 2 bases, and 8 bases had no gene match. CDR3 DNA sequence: TGTGCCAGCAGTTACCAAGGACAGGGGGCGTTTAACGAGCAGTACGTC. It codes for CASSYQGQGAFNEQYV.

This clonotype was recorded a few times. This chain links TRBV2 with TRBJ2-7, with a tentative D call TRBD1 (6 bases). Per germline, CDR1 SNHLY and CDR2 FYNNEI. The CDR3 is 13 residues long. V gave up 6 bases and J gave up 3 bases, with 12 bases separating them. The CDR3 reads CASSARDNYEQYV. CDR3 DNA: TGTGCCAGCAGCGCCCGGGACAACTACGAGCAGTACGTC.

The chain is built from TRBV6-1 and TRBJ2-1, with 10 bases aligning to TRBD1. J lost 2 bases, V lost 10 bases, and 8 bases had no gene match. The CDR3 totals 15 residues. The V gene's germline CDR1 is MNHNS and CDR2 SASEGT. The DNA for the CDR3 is TGTGCCATTCCGGGACAGGGGACCCCCTACAATGAGCAGTTCTTC. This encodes CAIPGQGTPYNEQFF.

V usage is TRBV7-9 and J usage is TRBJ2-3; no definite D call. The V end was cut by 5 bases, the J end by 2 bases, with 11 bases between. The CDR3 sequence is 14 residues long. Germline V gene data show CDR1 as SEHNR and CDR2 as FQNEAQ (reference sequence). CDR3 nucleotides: TGTGCCAGCAGCCCTACGGCGTTCACAGATACGCAGTATTTT. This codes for CASSPTAFTDTQYF.

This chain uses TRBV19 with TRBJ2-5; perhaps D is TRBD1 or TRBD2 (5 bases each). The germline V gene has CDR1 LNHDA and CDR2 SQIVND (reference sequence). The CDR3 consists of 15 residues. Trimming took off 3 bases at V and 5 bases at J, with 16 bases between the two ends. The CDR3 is CASSILGPEEETQYF. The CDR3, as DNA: TGTGCCAGTAGTATTTTGGGACCCGAGGAGGAGACCCAGTACTTC.

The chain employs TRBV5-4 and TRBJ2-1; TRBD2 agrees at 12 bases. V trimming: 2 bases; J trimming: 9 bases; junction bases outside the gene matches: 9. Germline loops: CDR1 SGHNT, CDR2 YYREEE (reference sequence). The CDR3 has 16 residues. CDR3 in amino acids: CASSLGRLAGGPEQFF. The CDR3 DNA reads TGTGCCAGCAGCTTAGGCCGGCTAGCGGGGGGGCCTGAGCAGTTCTTC. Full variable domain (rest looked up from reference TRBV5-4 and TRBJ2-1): ETGVTQSPTHLIKTRGQQVTLRCSSQSGHNTVSWYQQALGQGPQFIFQYYREEENGRGNFPPRFSGLQFPNYSSELNVNALELDDSALYLCASSLGRLAGGPEQFFGPGTRLTVL.

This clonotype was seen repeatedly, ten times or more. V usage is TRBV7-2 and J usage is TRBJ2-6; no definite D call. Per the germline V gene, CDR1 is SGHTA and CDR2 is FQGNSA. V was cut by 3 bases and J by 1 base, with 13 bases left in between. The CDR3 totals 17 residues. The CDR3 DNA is TGTGCCAGCAGCTTCGTAGGTTGGACGTCTGGGGCCAACGTCCTGACTTTC. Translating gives CASSFVGWTSGANVLTF.

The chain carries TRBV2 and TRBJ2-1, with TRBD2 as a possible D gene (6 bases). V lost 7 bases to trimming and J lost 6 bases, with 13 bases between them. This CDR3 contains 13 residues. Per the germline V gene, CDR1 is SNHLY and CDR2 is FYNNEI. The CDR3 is CASNRLVGNEQFF. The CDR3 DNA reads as TGTGCCAGCAACCGACTAGTGGGCAATGAGCAGTTCTTC.

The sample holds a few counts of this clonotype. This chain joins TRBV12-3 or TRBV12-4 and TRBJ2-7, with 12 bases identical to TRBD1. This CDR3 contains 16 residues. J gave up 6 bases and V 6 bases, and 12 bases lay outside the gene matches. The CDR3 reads CASSPSPGQGAVEQYV. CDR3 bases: TGTGCCAGCAGCCCGTCTCCGGGACAGGGGGCCGTCGAGCAGTACGTC.

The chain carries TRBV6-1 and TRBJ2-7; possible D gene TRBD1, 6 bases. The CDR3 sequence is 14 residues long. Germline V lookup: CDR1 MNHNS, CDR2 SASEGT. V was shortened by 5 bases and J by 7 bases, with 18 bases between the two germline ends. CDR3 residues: CASSLTGAPMEQYF. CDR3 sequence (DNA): TGTGCCAGCAGTTTGACAGGAGCCCCGATGGAGCAGTACTTC.